This TCR beta chain emerged from a study of cytomegalovirus exposure and HLA in healthy donors (dated by TCRdb to 2015 to 2018). Background for the entire study: According to an earlier analysis of several hundred of the donors, 150 million to 200 million T cells yielded 95 million to 140 million unique TCR beta sequences and approximately 280 Gb of sequence data. An early release covering roughly 640 HLA-typed donors comprised 300 to 350 gigabases of sequencing data and about 90 million unique TCR sequences. Of the approximately 400 genotyped donors, 81% fell in the genetic ancestry cluster associated with self-reported Caucasian donors. The study aimed to test whether signatures of past pathogen exposure could be identified by cataloging public T cell receptors. Using immunosequencing, the study profiled T cell repertoires from some 670 subjects and related those repertoires to cytomegalovirus serostatus. Besides the first cohort of 550 to 750 subjects, a separate validation cohort made up of 90 to 150 different subjects was used. To predict cytomegalovirus infection status, the study combined high-throughput TCR immunosequencing, statistical association of individual TCRs with disease status, and machine learning. A later analysis re-examined previously published TCR beta repertoires from more than 650 donors and added high-resolution HLA genotyping to investigate patterns of TCR occurrence. In the later analysis, no new phenotypic data were used to find candidate immune exposures; instead, reliance was placed on TCR beta sequences and their occurrence across donors. To decide whether each TCR beta V gene segment behaved as functional or pseudogenic, an earlier analysis of some 600 of the donors relied on high-throughput TCR beta sequencing. Donor age, sex, ethnicity and CMV serostatus were collected together with the repertoire data. A later genetic analysis took genome-wide SNP genotypes for about three fifths of the roughly 670 donors and used that subset as a discovery cohort. All discovery cohort repertoires had been generated using a single sequencing platform. Both class I and class II loci were covered by HLA typing, at four-digit resolution. The number of donors typed differed by locus, with roughly 629-640 for A, B, C, DRB1 and DQB1, around 520 for DQA1, 600 to 610 for DPA1, and about 450 for DPB1. Roughly five DR-DQ haplotypes were handled as single units for association and clustering because linkage in the cohort was strong. Across roughly 420 genotyped donors of the cohort, an average of about 240,000 unique TCR beta nucleotide sequences per donor were sequenced, and approximately 19% of those sequences were non-productive. General findings and caveats noted by the study authors: Cytomegalovirus status was reported to be diagnosed by the classifier with high specificity and sensitivity in both the original and validation cohorts. An association between a missense DCLRE1C variant and V-gene and J-gene trimming of TCR beta chains was found in a later genetic analysis and replicated in an independent cohort. Most TCR sequences were observed very rarely across donors, whereas some public TCRs were present in many individuals. In this cohort, only TCR beta chains were sequenced, and detectable features were limited by the absence of alpha or paired-chain data. When HLA alleles, especially DR and DQ, strongly co-occurred, TCR associations were difficult to assign to individual alleles. A later analysis reported that several top co-occurrence clusters appeared linked to parvovirus B19, influenza, CMV and Epstein-Barr virus. Compared with equally common non-associated chains, HLA-associated TCR beta chains in a later analysis were more clonally expanded and had lower generation probabilities. CMV serostatus was the only immune exposure information available for the cohort. The earlier analysis of about 600 of the donors excluded 15 to 20 rarely observed V segments, including chromosome 9 orphons, because counts were too low. The study listed 164 TCR beta chains as associated with cytomegalovirus. The presence/absence analyses assumed that sequencing depth was roughly uniform across donors, and that assumption may not be true. Most CMV-associated TCR beta chains appeared to be HLA-restricted in a later analysis, and the HLA associations seemed to be driven largely by CMV exposure. Because the 87-base-pair reads could not distinguish some IMGT-functional V segments, including TRBV6-2 and TRBV6-3, those segments were excluded. The sequencing pipeline was judged likely to have produced a cluster of highly shared sequence variants as a technical artifact. According to a later analysis, TCR association rates differed among HLA loci, with DRB1 alleles showing the most associated TCRs and HLA-C alleles showing the fewest. Specific HLA alleles were associated with 15,000 to 20,000 TCR beta sequences at a false discovery rate of 0.05 in a later analysis. Because HLA typing was unavailable for some donors at each locus, only the typed subset was used in association tests. A few of the identified cytomegalovirus-associated TCR beta chains were confirmed in vitro to be specific for cytomegalovirus antigens. Correlated functional status among segregating V segments might be attributable to linkage disequilibrium, but an unknown experimental factor could not be ruled out. A further reported finding was that TCR beta sequences accurately predicted the HLA-A and HLA-B alleles for most subjects in the first cohort. An earlier analysis of 587 of the donors showed that most TCR beta V segments appeared in productive rearrangements either about 87% or about 30% of the time, which broadly matched IMGT annotations. Compared with the roughly 600-donor mean, donors in an Asian-associated ancestry cluster had fewer N-insertions in productive TCRs, according to a later genetic analysis. According to the authors, the approach could potentially be generalized to other disease states and immunological phenotypes.

CDR3 length: 14 amino acids, cysteine to phenylalanine. CDR3 DNA only is kept here, 42 bases in frame from base 1. In the germline V gene, CDR1 corresponds to ENHRY and CDR2 to SYGVKD. After removal of 9 bases from V and 9 bases from J, the junction retains 11 bases not matched to a gene. About this clone: Its specific antigen is unknown. No base qualities exist here, and no much larger clone lies one base off it.

Preparation of the library involved the immunoSEQ multiplex PCR assay. For the multiplex PCR, a mixture combining 60 forward primers for TCR Vbeta segments and 13 reverse primers for TCR Jbeta segments was used. A multiplex PCR assay on genomic DNA amplified the CDR3 region of rearranged TCR beta genes. The Illumina HiSeq System was used to sequence the amplified TCR beta libraries as 87-base-pair reads. The original methods were these. Across the 600 to 700 repertoires, a later analysis counted roughly 84 million unique TCR beta chains, roughly 11 million of which were shared by at least two donors. A nearest-neighbor algorithm error-corrected the raw reads and collapsed the reads into unique sequences, merging closely related sequences to remove PCR and sequencing errors. Alignment of CDR3 sequences to IMGT reference sequences was used to assign V, D and J gene segments. For a sequence to be retained, a match of at least six nucleotides to both a V gene segment and a J gene segment was required. A rearrangement counted as productive if the CDR3 had no stop codons and remained in frame with V and J, and every other rearrangement counted as non-productive. Following IMGT convention, CDR3 was defined as the stretch from the second conserved V-encoded cysteine to the conserved J-encoded phenylalanine. The earlier analysis of approximately 590 of the donors excluded any sequence lacking an unambiguous match to a single V gene segment. An earlier analysis of a few hundred of the donors called V segments functional above 56.7% productive rearrangements and segregating when the between-donor standard deviation exceeded 5%. A statistical classification framework was developed to diagnose cytomegalovirus status using the catalog of TCR beta chain sequences. A later analysis assigned V and J genes by comparing TCR nucleotide sequences with IMGT/GENE-DB human TR gene sequences. A later analysis assigned CDR3 sequences and most-parsimonious VDJ recombination scenarios with the TCRdist pipeline. In a later analysis, every TCR beta chain was defined by the combination of its CDR3 amino acid sequence and its V-gene family, and reads without a unique V-gene family were dropped. As a way to deal with suspected cross-contamination and a sequencing artifact, a later analysis dropped 640 or so nucleotide sequences that were highly shared and had low generation probability. In a later analysis, a clonal expansion index was calculated for each public chain from normalized within-repertoire ranks of inferred template counts. Generation probabilities in a later analysis came from a VDJ recombination model fitted to out-of-frame rearrangements, and those results were checked against IGoR. In a later analysis, hypergeometric tests were used to score TCR-TCR, TCR-HLA and TCR-CMV co-occurrence, with a repertoire-size bias correction applied to TCR pairs. False discovery rates were estimated in a later analysis by permuting HLA or CMV assignments 20 times. In a later analysis, co-occurring TCRs were grouped with DBSCAN, and TCRdist sequence similarity was added when clustering was performed within HLA-allele-positive subsets. For co-occurrence clustering, repertoires with fewer than 30,000 or more than 120,000 public chains were excluded, along with five repertoires with anomalous nucleotide sharing. As stored in TCRdb, this immuneACCESS dataset retains in-frame rearrangements with V and J assigned. A fraction of the clones does not appear; measured against another copy, unresolved V genes explain less than half of the discrepancy, and the remainder lacks a known reason. D and trimming were read from the DNA, whereas the V and J calls and clone size are those reported in that table. Within this sample are tens of thousands of clones, with roughly 67% of them counted one time only. 2.3% of the sample goes to the ten largest clones.

The cohort comprised several hundred healthy bone marrow donors. Cohort members were all nominally healthy when sampled, although unrecorded immune exposures were likely present. CMV serostatus was recorded as positive for 250 to 300 and negative for about 50% of the 666 cohort members, whereas no CMV serostatus was recorded for the donor in question. A peripheral blood sample was collected from each donor, and TCR beta sequencing was performed on peripheral blood mononuclear cells. Genomic DNA extraction from the blood cell samples was performed with the Qiagen DNeasy Blood Extraction Kit. The sample consisted of PBMCs. This sequence uses TRBV10-3 and TRBJ1-6; 7 central bases correspond to TRBD1. The TCR originated in a human donor in good health. This receptor has the CDR3 CAIQDRFGTSPLHF. The nucleotides read TGTGCCATTCAGGACAGGTTTGGTACTTCACCCCTCCACTTT.